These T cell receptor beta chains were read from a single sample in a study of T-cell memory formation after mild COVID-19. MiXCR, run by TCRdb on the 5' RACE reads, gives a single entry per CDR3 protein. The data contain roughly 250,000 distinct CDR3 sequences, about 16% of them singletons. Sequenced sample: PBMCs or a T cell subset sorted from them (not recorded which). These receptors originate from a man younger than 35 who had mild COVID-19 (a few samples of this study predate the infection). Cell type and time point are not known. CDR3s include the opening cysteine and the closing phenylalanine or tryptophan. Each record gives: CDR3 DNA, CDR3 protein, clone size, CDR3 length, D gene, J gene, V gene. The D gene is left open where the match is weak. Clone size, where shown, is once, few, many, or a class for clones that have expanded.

CDR3 DNA: TGTGCCAGCAGCACCGGAACAGGAACGTTTCAGCCCCAGCATTTT
CDR3 protein: CASSTGTGTFQPQHF
clone size: NA
CDR3 length: 15
D gene: NA
J gene: TRBJ1-5
V gene: TRBV7-9

CDR3 DNA: TGTGCCAGCAGCTTAGCAGGGAACACTGAAGCTTTCTTT
CDR3 protein: CASSLAGNTEAFF
clone size: many
CDR3 length: 13
D gene: NA
J gene: TRBJ1-1
V gene: TRBV7-9

CDR3 DNA: TGTGCCTGGGGCAGGGGCAGCAATCAGCCCCAGCATTTT
CDR3 protein: CAWGRGSNQPQHF
clone size: NA
CDR3 length: 13
D gene: NA
J gene: TRBJ1-5
V gene: TRBV30

CDR3 DNA: TGTGCCAGCAGTTTTAGGGCAGGGGAACCCTACGAGCAGTACTTC
CDR3 protein: CASSFRAGEPYEQYF
clone size: many
CDR3 length: 15
D gene: NA
J gene: TRBJ2-7
V gene: TRBV12-3/TRBV12-4

CDR3 DNA: TGTGCCAGCAGTGAAGCTAGAGGGTGGTTTGAAAAACTGTTTTTT
CDR3 protein: CASSEARGWFEKLFF
clone size: few
CDR3 length: 15
D gene: NA
J gene: TRBJ1-4
V gene: TRBV6-1

CDR3 DNA: TGTGCCAGCAGCCAAGATGTGGGGGCGCTTGGAAACACCATATATTTT
CDR3 protein: CASSQDVGALGNTIYF
clone size: NA
CDR3 length: 16
D gene: NA
J gene: TRBJ1-3
V gene: TRBV4-2

CDR3 DNA: TGTGCCAGCAGCCGAAGGGAGGGGGAAGTCGGGGGCTACACCTTC
CDR3 protein: CASSRREGEVGGYTF
clone size: few
CDR3 length: 15
D gene: NA
J gene: TRBJ1-2
V gene: TRBV21-1

CDR3 DNA: TGTGCCAGCAAGGGGCAGCAGAACACTGAAGCTTTCTTT
CDR3 protein: CASKGQQNTEAFF
clone size: few
CDR3 length: 13
D gene: NA
J gene: TRBJ1-1
V gene: TRBV6-5

CDR3 DNA: TGCAGCGTTAACATGGGAGGCCAAGAGACCCAGTACTTC
CDR3 protein: CSVNMGGQETQYF
clone size: few
CDR3 length: 13
D gene: NA
J gene: TRBJ2-5
V gene: TRBV29-1

CDR3 DNA: TGTGCCAGCAGTGGAAGTTCCGGGGGCTACGAGCAGTACTTC
CDR3 protein: CASSGSSGGYEQYF
clone size: NA
CDR3 length: 14
D gene: NA
J gene: TRBJ2-7
V gene: TRBV2

CDR3 DNA: TGCGCCAGCAGCGAATATCAGGGGGGCGATGAGCAGTTCTTC
CDR3 protein: CASSEYQGGDEQFF
clone size: NA
CDR3 length: 14
D gene: NA
J gene: TRBJ2-1
V gene: TRBV5-1

CDR3 DNA: TGCAGCGTTCGTTTCGGGGCACTGAACACCGGGGAGCTGTTTTTT
CDR3 protein: CSVRFGALNTGELFF
clone size: NA
CDR3 length: 15
D gene: NA
J gene: TRBJ2-2
V gene: TRBV29-1

CDR3 DNA: TGTGCCAGCAGCATTACACCCCTCGGACACCAGCAAGAGACCCAGTACTTC
CDR3 protein: CASSITPLGHQQETQYF
clone size: NA
CDR3 length: 17
D gene: NA
J gene: TRBJ2-5
V gene: TRBV7-2

CDR3 DNA: TGTGCCAGCAGCTCGGCGGAAATAGTCACTGAAGCTTTCTTT
CDR3 protein: CASSSAEIVTEAFF
clone size: NA
CDR3 length: 14
D gene: NA
J gene: TRBJ1-1
V gene: TRBV7-6

CDR3 DNA: TGTGCCAGCAGTGGGACAGGGCTGTCTGGGGCCAACGTCCTGACTTTC
CDR3 protein: CASSGTGLSGANVLTF
clone size: few
CDR3 length: 16
D gene: TRBD1
J gene: TRBJ2-6
V gene: TRBV6-6

CDR3 DNA: TGTGCCAGCAGTTTGGGTGGACGACGTAATCAGCCCCAGCATTTT
CDR3 protein: CASSLGGRRNQPQHF
clone size: few
CDR3 length: 15
D gene: NA
J gene: TRBJ1-5
V gene: TRBV28

CDR3 DNA: TGTGCCAGCAGTCCAGAGTTGGGCAGGGTGAACACTGAAGCTTTCTTT
CDR3 protein: CASSPELGRVNTEAFF
clone size: NA
CDR3 length: 16
D gene: NA
J gene: TRBJ1-1
V gene: TRBV6-2/TRBV6-3

CDR3 DNA: TGTGCCAGCAGCCAAGGGACAGGTGGTCCCGGGCAGTACTTC
CDR3 protein: CASSQGTGGPGQYF
clone size: NA
CDR3 length: 14
D gene: TRBD1
J gene: TRBJ2-7
V gene: TRBV3-1

CDR3 DNA: TGTGCCAGCAGCGTAGGGGGCAGCACAGATACGCAGTATTTT
CDR3 protein: CASSVGGSTDTQYF
clone size: many
CDR3 length: 14
D gene: NA
J gene: TRBJ2-3
V gene: TRBV9

CDR3 DNA: TGTGCCAGCAGTTACAGGGTTAGCACAGATACGCAGTATTTT
CDR3 protein: CASSYRVSTDTQYF
clone size: few
CDR3 length: 14
D gene: NA
J gene: TRBJ2-3
V gene: TRBV6-2/TRBV6-3

CDR3 DNA: TGCGCCAGCAGCCAAGATCATATCTTTTCGGCGGCGGGGGGGTACAATGAGCAGTTCTTC
CDR3 protein: CASSQDHIFSAAGGYNEQFF
clone size: NA
CDR3 length: 20
D gene: TRBD2
J gene: TRBJ2-1
V gene: TRBV4-3

CDR3 DNA: TGTGCCAGCAGCTTTCACAGAGCCTCGGGGACTGAAGCTTTCTTT
CDR3 protein: CASSFHRASGTEAFF
clone size: few
CDR3 length: 15
D gene: NA
J gene: TRBJ1-1
V gene: TRBV7-2

CDR3 DNA: TGCAGCATAGGCGGAGAGGTCTATGGCTACACCTTC
CDR3 protein: CSIGGEVYGYTF
clone size: few
CDR3 length: 12
D gene: NA
J gene: TRBJ1-2
V gene: TRBV20-1

CDR3 DNA: TGTGCCAGCAGTTATTACCTTCCGACAGGATCGAACACTGAAGCTTTCTTT
CDR3 protein: CASSYYLPTGSNTEAFF
clone size: NA
CDR3 length: 17
D gene: NA
J gene: TRBJ1-1
V gene: TRBV28

CDR3 DNA: TGCGCCAGCAGCCACCAACGGGGAGATCGTCGCGAGCAGTACTTC
CDR3 protein: CASSHQRGDRREQYF
clone size: few
CDR3 length: 15
D gene: NA
J gene: TRBJ2-7
V gene: TRBV4-3

CDR3 DNA: TGTGCCACCAGTGATATACAAGAGACCCAGTACTTC
CDR3 protein: CATSDIQETQYF
clone size: many
CDR3 length: 12
D gene: NA
J gene: TRBJ2-5
V gene: TRBV24-1

CDR3 DNA: TGTGCCAGCAGCTACAGGGAGGGCTATGGCTACACCTTC
CDR3 protein: CASSYREGYGYTF
clone size: few
CDR3 length: 13
D gene: NA
J gene: TRBJ1-2
V gene: TRBV6-6

CDR3 DNA: TGTGCCAGCAGACGTCCCGGGACAGGGGGGGCCAGCACAGATACGCAGTATTTT
CDR3 protein: CASRRPGTGGASTDTQYF
clone size: NA
CDR3 length: 18
D gene: TRBD1
J gene: TRBJ2-3
V gene: TRBV11-3

CDR3 DNA: TGTGCCACCGTCAGGGGGCTCGGTGAAAAACTGTTTTTT
CDR3 protein: CATVRGLGEKLFF
clone size: few
CDR3 length: 13
D gene: TRBD1
J gene: TRBJ1-4
V gene: TRBV15

CDR3 DNA: TGCAGCGTTGGGGGTTTGCGGTTACGTCCTGAAGCTTTCTTT
CDR3 protein: CSVGGLRLRPEAFF
clone size: few
CDR3 length: 14
D gene: NA
J gene: TRBJ1-1
V gene: TRBV29-1

CDR3 DNA: TGTGCCAGTAGTAAGGGGCAAAGACGGGACACTGAAGCTTTCTTT
CDR3 protein: CASSKGQRRDTEAFF
clone size: NA
CDR3 length: 15
D gene: NA
J gene: TRBJ1-1
V gene: TRBV19

CDR3 DNA: TGCGCCAGCAGCTTGCCAGAAGATACGCAGTATTTT
CDR3 protein: CASSLPEDTQYF
clone size: few
CDR3 length: 12
D gene: NA
J gene: TRBJ2-3
V gene: TRBV5-1

CDR3 DNA: TGTGCCAGCAGCCGGAGCGGGTATAAAAACATTCAGTACTTC
CDR3 protein: CASSRSGYKNIQYF
clone size: few
CDR3 length: 14
D gene: NA
J gene: TRBJ2-4
V gene: TRBV9

CDR3 DNA: TGTGCCAGCAGTGTCAACCGGGAGTCGGGGTATGGCTACACCTTC
CDR3 protein: CASSVNRESGYGYTF
clone size: few
CDR3 length: 15
D gene: NA
J gene: TRBJ1-2
V gene: TRBV6-4

CDR3 DNA: TGTGCCAGCAGCTTAGACAGCCCACGGGGCTACACCTTC
CDR3 protein: CASSLDSPRGYTF
clone size: few
CDR3 length: 13
D gene: NA
J gene: TRBJ1-2
V gene: TRBV11-2

CDR3 DNA: TGCGCCAGCAGCCAGGGGACATTGAACTATGGCTACACCTTC
CDR3 protein: CASSQGTLNYGYTF
clone size: few
CDR3 length: 14
D gene: NA
J gene: TRBJ1-2
V gene: TRBV4-3

CDR3 DNA: TGTGCCAGTAGTATCCAGGCTTTCTTT
CDR3 protein: CASSIQAFF
clone size: NA
CDR3 length: 9
D gene: NA
J gene: TRBJ1-1
V gene: TRBV19

CDR3 DNA: TGTGCCAGCAGCTTAGCTGCGGGGCCCACCGGGGAGCTGTTTTTT
CDR3 protein: CASSLAAGPTGELFF
clone size: NA
CDR3 length: 15
D gene: NA
J gene: TRBJ2-2
V gene: TRBV7-2

CDR3 DNA: TGTGCCAGCAGTTTAAGGGTTTTGAACACTGAAGCTTTCTTT
CDR3 protein: CASSLRVLNTEAFF
clone size: many
CDR3 length: 14
D gene: NA
J gene: TRBJ1-1
V gene: TRBV12-3/TRBV12-4

CDR3 DNA: TGTGCCAGCAGTTACCGTAGCCCCTACGAGCAGTACTTC
CDR3 protein: CASSYRSPYEQYF
clone size: NA
CDR3 length: 13
D gene: NA
J gene: TRBJ2-7
V gene: TRBV12-3/TRBV12-4

CDR3 DNA: TGTGCCAGCCAAGAACAGATCCTGAACACTGAAGCTTTCTTT
CDR3 protein: CASQEQILNTEAFF
clone size: many
CDR3 length: 14
D gene: NA
J gene: TRBJ1-1
V gene: TRBV12-3/TRBV12-4

CDR3 DNA: TGTGCCAGCAGTTTCGGGGGAGGGGAAGATACGCAGTATTTT
CDR3 protein: CASSFGGGEDTQYF
clone size: few
CDR3 length: 14
D gene: TRBD2
J gene: TRBJ2-3
V gene: TRBV12-3/TRBV12-4

CDR3 DNA: TGTGCCAGTAGTGGGACAGGAGCCGCGACTAATGAAAAACTGTTTTTT
CDR3 protein: CASSGTGAATNEKLFF
clone size: many
CDR3 length: 16
D gene: TRBD1
J gene: TRBJ1-4
V gene: TRBV19

CDR3 DNA: TGTGCCAGCAGTGGAAACAGGGGGGAGACCCAGTACTTC
CDR3 protein: CASSGNRGETQYF
clone size: NA
CDR3 length: 13
D gene: TRBD1
J gene: TRBJ2-5
V gene: TRBV2

CDR3 DNA: TGTGCCAGCAGCCAAGAGGTTGGAGCAGCTGGGACGGAGACCCAGTACTTC
CDR3 protein: CASSQEVGAAGTETQYF
clone size: NA
CDR3 length: 17
D gene: NA
J gene: TRBJ2-5
V gene: TRBV4-2

CDR3 DNA: TGCGCCAGCAGCTTTGGACAGGGACTCAACACTGAAGCTTTCTTT
CDR3 protein: CASSFGQGLNTEAFF
clone size: few
CDR3 length: 15
D gene: TRBD1
J gene: TRBJ1-1
V gene: TRBV5-1

CDR3 DNA: TGTGCCAGCAGTGAAAGTAGGGGACCCACAGATACGCAGTATTTT
CDR3 protein: CASSESRGPTDTQYF
clone size: few
CDR3 length: 15
D gene: NA
J gene: TRBJ2-3
V gene: TRBV2

CDR3 DNA: TGTGCCACCAGTGACGATTCGATGGGCTATGGCTACACCTTC
CDR3 protein: CATSDDSMGYGYTF
clone size: NA
CDR3 length: 14
D gene: NA
J gene: TRBJ1-2
V gene: TRBV24-1

CDR3 DNA: TGCGCCAGCAGCTTACCGGGGGGGCAAGCAGATACGCAGTATTTT
CDR3 protein: CASSLPGGQADTQYF
clone size: few
CDR3 length: 15
D gene: TRBD2
J gene: TRBJ2-3
V gene: TRBV5-1

CDR3 DNA: TGTGCCAGCAGCCGTCCCGGGACAGGGCCCGATTATGGCTACACCTTC
CDR3 protein: CASSRPGTGPDYGYTF
clone size: few
CDR3 length: 16
D gene: TRBD1
J gene: TRBJ1-2
V gene: TRBV5-6

CDR3 DNA: TGCAGTCCGGTTCGGGACCACGTCCAAGAGACCCAGTACTTC
CDR3 protein: CSPVRDHVQETQYF
clone size: NA
CDR3 length: 14
D gene: NA
J gene: TRBJ2-5
V gene: TRBV20-1

CDR3 DNA: TGCAGTGCCGCGACAGTTCTTACTAATTCACCCCTCCACTTT
CDR3 protein: CSAATVLTNSPLHF
clone size: NA
CDR3 length: 14
D gene: NA
J gene: TRBJ1-6
V gene: TRBV20-1

CDR3 DNA: TGCAGTGCGGCAGACAGGGTCCGAAAAGAGACCCAGTACTTC
CDR3 protein: CSAADRVRKETQYF
clone size: few
CDR3 length: 14
D gene: TRBD1
J gene: TRBJ2-5
V gene: TRBV20-1

CDR3 DNA: TGTGCCAGTAGTCCGGGACTGGGAGGAGCTGAAGCTTTCTTT
CDR3 protein: CASSPGLGGAEAFF
clone size: few
CDR3 length: 14
D gene: NA
J gene: TRBJ1-1
V gene: TRBV19

CDR3 DNA: TGTGCCAGCAGGACAGGTGGCACAGATACGCAGTATTTT
CDR3 protein: CASRTGGTDTQYF
clone size: NA
CDR3 length: 13
D gene: NA
J gene: TRBJ2-3
V gene: TRBV6-2/TRBV6-3

CDR3 DNA: TGTGCCAGCACAAGCCGGGACAGGGAGACAGATACGCAGTATTTT
CDR3 protein: CASTSRDRETDTQYF
clone size: NA
CDR3 length: 15
D gene: TRBD1
J gene: TRBJ2-3
V gene: TRBV6-2/TRBV6-3

CDR3 DNA: TGCAGTGCCGTAACGGGGGCCCTCACAGATACGCAGTATTTT
CDR3 protein: CSAVTGALTDTQYF
clone size: NA
CDR3 length: 14
D gene: NA
J gene: TRBJ2-3
V gene: TRBV20-1

CDR3 DNA: TGTGCCAGCAGTTCGCAGGGCATCTTACGTAATGAGCAGTTCTTC
CDR3 protein: CASSSQGILRNEQFF
clone size: NA
CDR3 length: 15
D gene: NA
J gene: TRBJ2-1
V gene: TRBV11-2

CDR3 DNA: TGTGCCAGCAGCCCACGGTGGGCAGATACGCAGTATTTT
CDR3 protein: CASSPRWADTQYF
clone size: many
CDR3 length: 13
D gene: NA
J gene: TRBJ2-3
V gene: TRBV12-3/TRBV12-4

CDR3 DNA: TGCAGTGCCCGCGCCCTTCGGGGGTCCCAAGAGACCCAGTACTTC
CDR3 protein: CSARALRGSQETQYF
clone size: NA
CDR3 length: 15
D gene: NA
J gene: TRBJ2-5
V gene: TRBV20-1